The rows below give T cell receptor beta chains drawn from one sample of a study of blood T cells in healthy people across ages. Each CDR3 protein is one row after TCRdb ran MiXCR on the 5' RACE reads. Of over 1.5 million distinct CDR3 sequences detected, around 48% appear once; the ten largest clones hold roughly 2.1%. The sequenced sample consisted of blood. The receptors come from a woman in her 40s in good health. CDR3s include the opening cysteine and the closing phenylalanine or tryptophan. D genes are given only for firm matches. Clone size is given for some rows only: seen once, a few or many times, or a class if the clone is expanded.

CDR3: CASSFLSGGARDTQYF
DNA: TGTGCCAGCAGCTTCCTTAGCGGGGGGGCAAGAGATACGCAGTATTTT
size: -
V: TRBV5-6
D: TRBD2
J: TRBJ2-3

CDR3: CASRHRGGWDEQYF
DNA: TGTGCCAGCAGGCACAGGGGAGGATGGGACGAGCAGTACTTC
size: -
V: TRBV13
D: -
J: TRBJ2-7

CDR3: CASSLRRAAGDEQFF
DNA: TGCGCCAGCAGCCTCCGACGAGCCGCGGGGGATGAGCAGTTCTTC
size: -
V: TRBV4-3
D: TRBD2
J: TRBJ2-1

CDR3: CASGTGPEAFF
DNA: TGCGCCAGTGGGACAGGACCTGAAGCTTTCTTT
size: -
V: TRBV5-1
D: TRBD1
J: TRBJ1-1

CDR3: CASNQETGSSYNEQFF
DNA: TGTGCCAGCAACCAAGAAACAGGGAGCTCCTACAATGAGCAGTTCTTC
size: -
V: TRBV14
D: -
J: TRBJ2-1

CDR3: CASLSGSSYGYTF
DNA: TGTGCCAGCCTATCCGGGTCCTCCTATGGCTACACCTTC
size: -
V: TRBV2
D: -
J: TRBJ1-2

CDR3: CASRKGGLGQPQHF
DNA: TGTGCCAGCCGCAAGGGAGGGTTGGGTCAGCCCCAGCATTTT
size: few
V: TRBV28
D: -
J: TRBJ1-5

CDR3: CASSQAASGSYNEQFF
DNA: TGTGCCAGCAGCCAAGCAGCTAGCGGCTCCTACAATGAGCAGTTCTTC
size: few
V: TRBV4-2
D: TRBD2
J: TRBJ2-1

CDR3: CSARDTGGPSFNEQFF
DNA: TGCAGTGCTAGAGATACGGGGGGGCCTTCTTTCAATGAGCAGTTCTTC
size: -
V: TRBV20-1
D: TRBD2
J: TRBJ2-1

CDR3: CASSYFPGSYNEQFF
DNA: TGTGCCAGCAGTTACTTTCCCGGTTCCTACAATGAGCAGTTCTTC
size: few
V: TRBV6-5
D: -
J: TRBJ2-1

CDR3: CASSLELAAETQYF
DNA: TGCGCCAGCAGCTTGGAACTAGCGGCCGAGACCCAGTACTTC
size: once
V: TRBV5-1
D: TRBD2
J: TRBJ2-5

CDR3: CSDGQGIANGYTF
DNA: TGCAGCGACGGACAGGGAATAGCTAATGGCTACACCTTC
size: few
V: TRBV29-1
D: TRBD1
J: TRBJ1-2

CDR3: CASSKGVSRGEQFF
DNA: TGTGCCAGCAGCAAGGGGGTATCACGCGGTGAGCAGTTCTTC
size: few
V: TRBV12-3/TRBV12-4
D: -
J: TRBJ2-1

CDR3: CASSLRGQINEKLFF
DNA: TGTGCCAGCAGCTTGCGGGGACAGATTAATGAAAAACTGTTTTTT
size: -
V: TRBV13
D: TRBD1
J: TRBJ1-4

CDR3: CSAPTTGQQETQYF
DNA: TGCAGTGCTCCAACCACGGGACAGCAAGAGACCCAGTACTTC
size: -
V: TRBV20-1
D: TRBD1
J: TRBJ2-5

CDR3: CASSESAGGLILYEQYF
DNA: TGTGCCAGCAGTGAAAGTGCTGGGGGACTCATATTATACGAGCAGTACTTC
size: few
V: TRBV2
D: -
J: TRBJ2-7

CDR3: CASSQDWAGGNEQFF
DNA: TGCGCCAGCAGCCAAGATTGGGCGGGGGGGAATGAGCAGTTCTTC
size: few
V: TRBV4-3
D: TRBD2
J: TRBJ2-1